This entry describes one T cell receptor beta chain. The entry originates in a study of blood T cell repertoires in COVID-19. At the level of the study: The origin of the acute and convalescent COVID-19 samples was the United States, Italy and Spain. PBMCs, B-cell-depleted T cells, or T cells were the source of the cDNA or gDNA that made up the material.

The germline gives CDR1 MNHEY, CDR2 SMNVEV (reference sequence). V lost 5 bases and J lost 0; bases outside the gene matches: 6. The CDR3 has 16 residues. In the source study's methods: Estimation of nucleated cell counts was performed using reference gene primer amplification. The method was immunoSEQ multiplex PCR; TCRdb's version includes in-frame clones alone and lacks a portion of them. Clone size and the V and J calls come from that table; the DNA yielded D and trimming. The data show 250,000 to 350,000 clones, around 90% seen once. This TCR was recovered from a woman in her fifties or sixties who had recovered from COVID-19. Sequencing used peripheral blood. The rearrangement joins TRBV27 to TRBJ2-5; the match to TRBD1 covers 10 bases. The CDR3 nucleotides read TGTGCCAGCAGTAGAAGACAGGGGGCGTACCAAGAGACCCAGTACTTC. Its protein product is CASSRRQGAYQETQYF.